This note documents a single T cell receptor (beta chain) sequence. This sample is part of a study of control samples from healthy donors and cancer patients. Sequencing was performed with immunoSEQ multiplex PCR; in TCRdb, only in-frame clones are kept and a portion is missing. Of approximately 86,000 clones listed, approximately 95% were seen once; the top ten hold approximately 1.5%. The sequence was obtained from a woman in her twenties or thirties in good health. Input material: blood.

The CDR3 DNA reads as TGTGCCTGGAGTGTAAACAGGGCGGGCGGCTACACCTTC. Amino acids: CAWSVNRAGGYTF. The chain has TRBV30 and TRBJ1-2; possible D gene TRBD1, 6 bases. V gave up 0 bases and J gave up 8 bases, with 13 bases separating them. CDR3 size: 13 residues. Germline CDR1 is GTSNPN and CDR2 is SVGIG (reference sequence).